One sample yielded the 30 T cell receptor beta chains listed below, sequenced in a study of blood T cell repertoires in COVID-19. Repertoires were generated with immunoSEQ multiplex PCR, while TCRdb's copy carries only in-frame clones and drops some. The sample has about 100,000 clones, about 91% seen once. The sequenced sample consisted of peripheral blood. The receptor set was obtained from a human donor in a cohort sampled during active COVID-19.

The chain employs TRBV28 and TRBJ1-6, with 8 bases that match TRBD1. CDR1 is MDHEN, CDR2 SYDVKM, per germline. The CDR3 sequence is 13 residues long. Trimming at V came to 9 bases and at J to 7 bases, leaving 5 bases not matched to a gene. The CDR3 DNA follows: TGTGCCAGTGAAGGGACAGGAAATTCACCCCTCCACTTT. This gives the protein CASEGTGNSPLHF.

The J gene is TRBJ2-7, the V gene TRBV19; the match to TRBD2 covers 8 bases. Germline V CDR1 and CDR2: LNHDA, SQIVND (reference sequence). This CDR3 has 15 amino acids. V lost 5 bases and J lost 5; bases outside the gene matches: 11. DNA for the CDR3: TGTGCCAGTAGTGTAAGCGGGAGTGCAAGGAACGAGCAGTACTTC. As protein: CASSVSGSARNEQYF.

This clone was observed a handful of times. The rearrangement uses TRBV19 and TRBJ1-5, with D unresolved. V was cut by 3 bases and J by 5 bases, with 17 bases left in between. The CDR3 has 16 amino acids. CDR1 and CDR2 from the germline V gene are LNHDA and SQIVND (reference sequence). In DNA, the CDR3 is TGTGCCAGTAGTATGGGCGGGAGATGGCCCCATCAGCCCCAGCATTTT. Translated: CASSMGGRWPHQPQHF.

This clone was detected once. The rearrangement links TRBV6-2 or TRBV6-3 to TRBJ1-1; D gene ambiguous. CDR3 length: 14 amino acids. Germline V lookup: CDR1 MNHEY, CDR2 SVGEGT. The V end lost 2 bases, the J end lost 2 bases, and 9 bases lay between the germline ends. CDR3 bases: TGTGCCAGCAGTTACACCCGGGGAAACACTGAAGCTTTCTTT. This gives the protein CASSYTRGNTEAFF.

The chain has TRBV6-4 and TRBJ2-5; D remains unclear. Germline loops: CDR1 MRHNA, CDR2 SNTAGT. V was trimmed by 10 bases and J by 2 bases, leaving 17 bases between them. The CDR3 has 14 amino acids. CDR3 loop: CAIPRYNPQETQYF. As DNA, the CDR3 is TGTGCCATCCCTAGGTACAACCCGCAAGAGACCCAGTACTTC.

The rearrangement links TRBV2 to TRBJ2-7; D gene ambiguous. Trimming took 6 bases from V and 3 from J, leaving 6 bases between them. Per the germline V gene, CDR1 is SNHLY and CDR2 is FYNNEI. The CDR3 contains 11 residues. The CDR3 reads CASSGDYEQYF. In nucleotides, the CDR3 is TGTGCCAGCAGCGGAGACTACGAGCAGTACTTC.

The V call is TRBV6-5, the J call TRBJ2-3; 11 nucleotides line up with TRBD2. This CDR3 spans 15 amino acids. V was clipped by 6 bases and J by 6 bases; unmatched bases: 8. The germline gives CDR1 MNHEY, CDR2 SVGAGI. The CDR3 region has the DNA TGTGCCAGCAGAACGTTAGCGGGAGGGCCGGATACGCAGTATTTT. Translating gives CASRTLAGGPDTQYF.

This clone was counted only a few times. This sequence joins TRBV6-1 and TRBJ2-5; the match to TRBD1 covers 11 bases. CDR1 MNHNS and CDR2 SASEGT come from the germline V gene. The CDR3 has 16 amino acids. With 0 bases clipped from V and 4 bases from J, the junction kept 4 bases outside the gene matches. The CDR3 DNA reads TGTGCCAGCAGTGAAGCTACTGGACAGGGGGCAGAGACCCAGTACTTC. Amino acid sequence: CASSEATGQGAETQYF.

The rearrangement joins TRBV7-2 to TRBJ2-7; 9 bases are a match to TRBD2. Per the germline V gene, CDR1 is SGHTA and CDR2 is FQGNSA. The trim removed 0 bases at V and 3 bases at J, leaving 3 bases unmatched. This CDR3 region has 15 residues. CDR3 sequence reads: CASSLASSGIYEQYF. The CDR3 coding sequence is TGTGCCAGCAGCTTAGCGTCTAGCGGGATCTACGAGCAGTACTTC. Combining the CDR3 with reference TRBV7-2 and TRBJ2-7 gives the whole variable domain GAGVSQSPSNKVTEKGKDVELRCDPISGHTALYWYRQSLGQGLEFLIYFQGNSAPDKSGLPSDRFSAERTGGSVSTLTIQRTQQEDSAVYLCASSLASSGIYEQYFGPGTRLTVT.

This clone was observed once. This chain joins TRBV27 and TRBJ1-5, with unresolved D. The CDR3 has 15 amino acids. The V end was cut by 3 bases, the J end by 0 bases, with 9 bases between. Germline assignment: CDR1 MNHEY and CDR2 SMNVEV (reference sequence). The CDR3 reads CASSLYLTSNQPQHF. In nucleotides, the CDR3 is TGTGCCAGCAGTTTGTACCTAACTAGCAATCAGCCCCAGCATTTT.

The V gene is TRBV9, the J gene TRBJ2-7; TRBD1 agrees at 10 bases. With V trimmed by 2 bases and J by 9 bases, 8 bases remained unmatched. Per germline, CDR1 SGDLS and CDR2 YYNGEE. CDR3 length: 14 amino acids. The CDR3 bases are TGTGCCAGCAGCGTCCGGGGACAGGGGATGGGGCAGTACTTC. Translating it yields CASSVRGQGMGQYF.

V and J are TRBV9 and TRBJ2-1, with 7 positions matching TRBD1. The CDR3 is 15 amino acids. Germline values: CDR1 SGDLS, CDR2 YYNGEE. V dropped 4 bases and J dropped 7; count of bases not matched to a gene: 11. The DNA for the CDR3 is TGTGCCAGCAGCCCCCGGGACAGTCGAGGGAATGAGCAGTTCTTC. It encodes CASSPRDSRGNEQFF.

The count of this clone is one. J is TRBJ2-1 and V is TRBV6-5; D is possibly TRBD1 (5 bases). The CDR3 covers 15 residues. Between the trimmed V and J ends, which lost 6 bases and 3 bases, there was a span of 15 bases. Germline V gene lookup returns CDR1 MNHEY and CDR2 SVGAGI. CDR3 residues: CASRVRGRGYNEQFF. The CDR3 nucleotides read TGTGCCAGCAGAGTTAGGGGAAGGGGCTACAATGAGCAGTTCTTC.

The V and J genes are TRBV6-1 and TRBJ2-7, with D unclear. The V and J ends lost 3 bases and 12 bases respectively, with 18 bases between them. The CDR3 consists of 13 residues. The germline gives CDR1 MNHNS, CDR2 SASEGT. The DNA for the CDR3 is TGTGCCAGCAGTGAGTCCTTAAACAGATCCCCGTACTTC. Translation: CASSESLNRSPYF.

The CDR3: CASSFSSGRAAETQYF. The CDR3 nucleotides read TGTGCCAGCAGCTTTTCCAGCGGGAGGGCCGCGGAGACCCAGTACTTC. The chain recombines TRBV11-2 with TRBJ2-5; 10 bases align to TRBD2. The CDR3 spans 16 residues. CDR1 is SGHAT and CDR2 is FQNNGV in the germline V gene. V was clipped by 3 bases and J by 5 bases; unmatched bases: 9.

The rearrangement joins TRBV4-1 to TRBJ2-3; 8 nucleotides match TRBD2. CDR3 length: 16 residues. Germline V gene sequence: CDR1 MGHRA, CDR2 YSYEKL. V shed 1 base and J 3 bases; nucleotides not matched to a gene: 6. CDR3 in amino acids: CASSQVGIAGTDTQYF. The CDR3 nucleotides read TGCGCCAGCAGCCAAGTTGGGATAGCGGGAACAGATACGCAGTATTTT.

This chain joins TRBV6-5 and TRBJ1-5, with TRBD1 matching over 7 bases. After removal of 6 bases from V and 3 bases from J, the junction contained 8 bases not matched to a gene. CDR3 size: 15 residues. CDR1 and CDR2 from the germline V gene are MNHEY and SVGAGI. The CDR3 is CASRTWGQNNQPQHF. CDR3 nucleotide sequence: TGTGCCAGCAGGACATGGGGACAGAACAATCAGCCCCAGCATTTT.

The rearrangement uses TRBV6-2 or TRBV6-3 and TRBJ1-2, with 10 positions matching TRBD1. The junction had 5 bases not matched to a gene; V was cut back by 5 bases and J by 8 bases. Germline values: CDR1 MNHEY, CDR2 SVGEGT. The CDR3 is made up of 13 amino acids. CDR3 in amino acids: CASSQDRGHGYTF. The CDR3 region has the DNA TGTGCCAGCAGTCAAGACAGGGGGCACGGCTACACCTTC.

The chain carries TRBV28 and TRBJ1-1; weak D call: TRBD1 (6 bases). The V end was cut by 5 bases, the J end by 11 bases, with 12 bases between. The CDR3 has 11 residues. CDR1 is MDHEN and CDR2 is SYDVKM in the germline V gene. The CDR3 sequence is CASSANRDAFF. The CDR3 DNA follows: TGTGCCAGCAGTGCCAACAGGGACGCTTTCTTT.

The V call is TRBV5-4, the J call TRBJ2-1; D is perhaps TRBD2 (6 bases). With 0 bases removed from V and 9 bases from J, the gap between germline ends came to 19 bases. CDR1 and CDR2 (germline): SGHNT, YYREEE (reference sequence). This CDR3 has 16 amino acids. The CDR3, as DNA: TGTGCCAGCAGCTTGGCTAGGGAGCGGGTCCGCGGTGAGCAGTTCTTC. This translates into CASSLARERVRGEQFF.

The count of this clone is one. The chain uses TRBV6-4 and TRBJ1-2; D call uncertain. The CDR3 is made up of 15 amino acids. Trimming stripped 4 bases from V and 5 bases from J, with 17 bases between. Germline V CDR1 and CDR2: MRHNA, SNTAGT. CDR3 residues: CASSVSTDSAYGYTF. CDR3 sequence (DNA): TGTGCCAGCAGTGTCTCTACCGACTCAGCGTATGGCTACACCTTC.

This clone has only one observation. The rearrangement links TRBV27 to TRBJ2-7; D might be TRBD1 (6 bases). This CDR3 contains 15 residues. Trimming cost V 6 bases and J 0 bases, with 15 bases left between them. CDR1 and CDR2 (germline): MNHEY, SMNVEV (reference sequence). CDR3 in amino acids: CASRTTAGASYEQYF. The DNA for the CDR3 is TGTGCCAGCAGAACAACAGCAGGGGCCTCCTACGAGCAGTACTTC.

This chain uses TRBV19 with TRBJ1-2; 8 nucleotides line up with TRBD1. V was clipped by 3 bases and J by 5 bases; unmatched bases: 14. Germline CDR1 is LNHDA and CDR2 is SQIVND (reference sequence). This CDR3 has 17 residues. The CDR3 DNA sequence: TGTGCCAGTAGTATTGGGATATCCGGACAGGGAAAATATGGCTACACCTTC. Amino acids: CASSIGISGQGKYGYTF.

The CDR3 sequence is CASRHTGTGAMADTQYF. The CDR3 DNA sequence: TGTGCCAGCAGGCACACCGGGACAGGGGCGATGGCAGATACGCAGTATTTT. This rearrangement joins TRBV7-9 to TRBJ2-3; 10 bases agree with TRBD1. The CDR3 spans 17 residues. The ends lost 6 bases at V and 4 bases at J; junction bases unmatched: 13. Germline loops: CDR1 SEHNR, CDR2 FQNEAQ (reference sequence).

With regard to this clone: Other DNA variants within this sample encode the same CDR3. The chain combines TRBV7-9 with TRBJ2-5; 10 bases line up with TRBD1. The CDR3 is 15 residues long. V lost 5 bases, J lost 5 bases, and 8 bases stayed unmatched. CDR1 and CDR2 (germline): SEHNR, FQNEAQ (reference sequence). CDR3 protein: CASSPWTGGEETQYF. The CDR3 DNA reads as TGTGCCAGCAGCCCTTGGACAGGGGGAGAGGAGACCCAGTACTTC.

This clone was detected a few times. The V gene is TRBV12-3 or TRBV12-4, the J gene TRBJ2-7; tentatively, D is TRBD1 (7 bases). The CDR3 length is 13 residues. Trimming cost V 2 bases and J 7 bases, with 12 bases left between them. Here the CDR3 reads CASSLRSGGEQYF. As DNA, the CDR3 is TGTGCCAGCAGTTTACGGTCAGGGGGGGAGCAGTACTTC.

CDR3 amino acids: CASRVPGDIQYF. CDR3 in DNA: TGTGCCAGCAGGGTCCCGGGGGACATTCAGTACTTC. The rearrangement uses TRBV28 and TRBJ2-4; perhaps TRBD2 as D (6 bases). V was trimmed by 6 bases and J by 8 bases, leaving 11 bases between them. Germline values: CDR1 MDHEN, CDR2 SYDVKM. The CDR3 totals 12 residues.

This sequence joins TRBV2 and TRBJ2-7; possible D gene TRBD2, 7 bases. Trimming pared 8 bases from V and 6 bases from J, leaving 20 bases between. From germline, CDR1 is SNHLY and CDR2 FYNNEI. The CDR3 has 14 residues. The CDR3 protein is CASGFTRGGTEQYF. The CDR3 nucleotides are TGTGCCAGCGGATTTACTAGGGGGGGTACCGAGCAGTACTTC.

This clone has a single count. The chain combines TRBV7-2 with TRBJ2-5; 12 bases are a match to TRBD2. CDR1 is SGHTA and CDR2 is FQGNSA in the germline V gene. This CDR3 contains 16 residues. V lost 4 bases and J lost 3; bases outside the gene matches: 6. The CDR3 spells CASSSLAGGSKETQYF. The CDR3 coding sequence is TGTGCCAGCAGCTCCCTAGCGGGAGGGTCGAAAGAGACCCAGTACTTC.

This chain's CDR3 is CASSLESGGGGTEAFF. For the CDR3, the DNA is TGCGCCAGCAGCTTGGAGTCGGGCGGCGGGGGGACTGAAGCTTTCTTT. This sequence joins TRBV5-1 and TRBJ1-1; a possible D gene is TRBD1 (5 bases). V was clipped by 0 bases and J by 5 bases, with 17 bases between them. Germline V CDR1 and CDR2: SGHRS, YFSETQ. The CDR3 contains 16 residues.